Given below is one TCR beta chain in context. The length of the CDR3 is 14 residues. Germline values: CDR1 LNHDA, CDR2 SQIVND (reference sequence). Losses at the gene ends were 6 bases for V and 0 bases for J; bases not matched to a gene: 4. These data come from a study of T cell changes during pregnancy in multiple sclerosis. This table comes from immunoSEQ multiplex PCR, and its TCRdb copy is limited to in-frame clones, with some not included. The table lists over 70,000 clones, about 93% of them singletons. This material consisted of peripheral blood, taken in the first trimester of pregnancy. V and J are TRBV19 and TRBJ1-1, with 7 bases fitting TRBD1. The receptor's source is a female donor with multiple sclerosis, enrolled in a pregnancy study. CDR3 loop: CASRETGMNTEAFF. The DNA for the CDR3 is TGTGCCAGTAGGGAGACAGGGATGAACACTGAAGCTTTCTTT.